The clone carrying this T cell receptor (beta chain) was observed a handful of times. This entry belongs to a study of identical twins. Looked up from germline, CDR1 is ENHRY and CDR2 is SYGVKD. V was pared by 6 bases and J by 1 base, with 16 bases between. This CDR3 has 16 residues. TCRdb reanalysed the 5' RACE reads using MiXCR and keeps one entry per CDR3 protein. The sample records about 1.7 million distinct CDR3 sequences, less than 35% being singletons. This TCR came from a newborn girl in good health. This chain connects TRBV10-3 to TRBJ1-5; D call uncertain. Sequenced material: cord blood. The CDR3 DNA follows: TGTGCCATCAGCCCTCAAGGGATGTGGAGCAATCAGCCCCAGCATTTT. Protein: CAISPQGMWSNQPQHF.